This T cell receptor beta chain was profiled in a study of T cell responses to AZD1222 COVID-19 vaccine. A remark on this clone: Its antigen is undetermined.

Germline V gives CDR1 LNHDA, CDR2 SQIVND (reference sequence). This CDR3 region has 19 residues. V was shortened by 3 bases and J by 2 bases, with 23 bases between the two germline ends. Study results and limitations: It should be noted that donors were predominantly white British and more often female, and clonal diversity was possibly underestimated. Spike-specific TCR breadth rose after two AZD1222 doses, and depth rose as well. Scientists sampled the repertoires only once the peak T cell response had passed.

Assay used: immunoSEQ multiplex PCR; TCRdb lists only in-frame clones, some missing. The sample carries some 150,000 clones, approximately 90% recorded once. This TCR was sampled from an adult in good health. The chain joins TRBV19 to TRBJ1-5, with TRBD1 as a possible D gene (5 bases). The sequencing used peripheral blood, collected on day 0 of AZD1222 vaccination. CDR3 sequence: CASSILTADLGLGNQPQHF. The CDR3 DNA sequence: TGTGCCAGTAGTATTCTGACAGCGGATCTCGGGTTGGGCAATCAGCCCCAGCATTTT. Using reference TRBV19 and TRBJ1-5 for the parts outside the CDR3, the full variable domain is DGGITQSPKYLFRKEGQNVTLSCEQNLNHDAMYWYRQDPGQGLRLIYYSQIVNDFQKGDIAEGYSVSREKKESFPLTVTSAQKNPTAFYLCASSILTADLGLGNQPQHFGDGTRLSIL.